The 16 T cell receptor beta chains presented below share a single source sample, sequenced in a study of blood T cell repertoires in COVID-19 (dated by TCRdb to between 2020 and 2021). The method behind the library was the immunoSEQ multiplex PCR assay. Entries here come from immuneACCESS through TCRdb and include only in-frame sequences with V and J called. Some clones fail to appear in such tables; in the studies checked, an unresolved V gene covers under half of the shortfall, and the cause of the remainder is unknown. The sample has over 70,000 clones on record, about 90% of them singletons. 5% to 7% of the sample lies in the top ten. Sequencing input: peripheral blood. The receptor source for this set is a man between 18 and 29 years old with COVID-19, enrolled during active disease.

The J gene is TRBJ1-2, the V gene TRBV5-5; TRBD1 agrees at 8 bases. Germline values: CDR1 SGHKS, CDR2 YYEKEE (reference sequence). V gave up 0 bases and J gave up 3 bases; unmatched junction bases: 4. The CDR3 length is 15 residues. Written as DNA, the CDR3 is TGTGCCAGCAGCTTGGCAGGGGGCGCTCACTATGGCTACACCTTC. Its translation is CASSLAGGAHYGYTF.

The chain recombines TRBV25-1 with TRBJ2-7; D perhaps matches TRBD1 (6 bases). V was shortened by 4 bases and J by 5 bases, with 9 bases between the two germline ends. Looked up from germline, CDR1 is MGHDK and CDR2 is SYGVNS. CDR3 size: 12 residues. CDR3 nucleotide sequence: TGTGCCAGCAGTGGCTACAGGGACGAGCAGTACTTC. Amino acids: CASSGYRDEQYF.

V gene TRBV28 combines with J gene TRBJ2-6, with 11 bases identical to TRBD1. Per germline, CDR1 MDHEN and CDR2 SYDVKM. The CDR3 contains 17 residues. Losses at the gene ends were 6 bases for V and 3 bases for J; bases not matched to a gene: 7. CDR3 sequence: CASRPGTGGDGANVLTF. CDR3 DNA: TGTGCCAGCAGGCCCGGGACAGGGGGGGATGGGGCCAACGTCCTGACTTTC.

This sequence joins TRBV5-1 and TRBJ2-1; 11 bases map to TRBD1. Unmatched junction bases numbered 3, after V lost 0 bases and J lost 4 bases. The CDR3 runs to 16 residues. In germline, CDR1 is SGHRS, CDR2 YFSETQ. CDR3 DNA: TGCGCCAGCAGCTTGGCCAGGGACAGGGGGTACAATGAGCAGTTCTTC. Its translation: CASSLARDRGYNEQFF.

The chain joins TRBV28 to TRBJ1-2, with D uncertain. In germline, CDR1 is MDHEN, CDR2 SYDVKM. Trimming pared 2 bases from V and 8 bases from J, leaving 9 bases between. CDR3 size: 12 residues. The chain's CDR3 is CASSLMATGYTF. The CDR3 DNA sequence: TGTGCCAGCAGTTTAATGGCAACCGGCTACACCTTC.

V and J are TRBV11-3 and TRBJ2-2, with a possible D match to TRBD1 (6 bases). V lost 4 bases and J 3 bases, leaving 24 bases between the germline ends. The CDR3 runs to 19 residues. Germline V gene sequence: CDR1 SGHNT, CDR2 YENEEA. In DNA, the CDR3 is TGTGCCAGCAGCTCAAATCCTAGGGGGTTTTCTACGGACACCGGGGAGCTGTTTTTT. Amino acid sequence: CASSSNPRGFSTDTGELFF.

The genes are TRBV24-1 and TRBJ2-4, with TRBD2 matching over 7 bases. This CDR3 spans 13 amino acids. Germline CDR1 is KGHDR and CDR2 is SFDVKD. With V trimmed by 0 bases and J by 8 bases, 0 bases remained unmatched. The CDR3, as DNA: TGTGCCACCAGTGATTTGGGGGGGGACATTCAGTACTTC. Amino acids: CATSDLGGDIQYF.

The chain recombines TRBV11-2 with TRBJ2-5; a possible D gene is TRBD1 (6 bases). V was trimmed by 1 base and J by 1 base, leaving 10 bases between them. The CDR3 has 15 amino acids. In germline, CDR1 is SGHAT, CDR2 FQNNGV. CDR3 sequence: CASSLADRIQETQYF. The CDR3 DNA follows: TGTGCCAGCAGCTTAGCCGACAGGATCCAAGAGACCCAGTACTTC.

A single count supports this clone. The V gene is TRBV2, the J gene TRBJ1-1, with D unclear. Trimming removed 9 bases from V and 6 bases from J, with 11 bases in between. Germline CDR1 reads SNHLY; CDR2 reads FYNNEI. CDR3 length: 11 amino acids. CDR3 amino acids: CASVAGSEAFF. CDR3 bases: TGTGCCAGTGTGGCGGGTTCTGAAGCTTTCTTT.

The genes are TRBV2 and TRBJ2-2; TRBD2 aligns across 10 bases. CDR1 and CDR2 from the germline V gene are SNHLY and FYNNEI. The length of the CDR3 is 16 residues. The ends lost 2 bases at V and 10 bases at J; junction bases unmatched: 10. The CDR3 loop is CASSERASGSYVELFF. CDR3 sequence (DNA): TGTGCCAGCAGTGAAAGGGCTAGCGGGAGCTATGTGGAGCTGTTTTTT.

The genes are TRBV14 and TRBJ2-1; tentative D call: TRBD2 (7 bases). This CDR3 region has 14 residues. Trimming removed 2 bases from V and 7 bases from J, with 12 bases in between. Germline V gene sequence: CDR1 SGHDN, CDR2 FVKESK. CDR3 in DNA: TGTGCCAGCAGCCAAAGCGGGACAAGGAATGAGCAGTTCTTC. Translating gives CASSQSGTRNEQFF. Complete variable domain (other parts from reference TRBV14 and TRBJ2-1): EAGVTQFPSHSVIEKGQTVTLRCDPISGHDNLYWYRRVMGKEIKFLLHFVKESKQDESGMPNNRFLAERTGGTYSTLKVQPAELEDSGVYFCASSQSGTRNEQFFGPGTRLTVL.

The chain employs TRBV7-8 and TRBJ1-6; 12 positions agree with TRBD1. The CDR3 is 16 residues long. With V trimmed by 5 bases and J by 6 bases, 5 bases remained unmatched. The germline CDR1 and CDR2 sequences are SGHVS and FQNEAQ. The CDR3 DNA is TGTGCCAGCAGCAAGGGACAGGGGGCTGGTAATTCACCCCTCCACTTT. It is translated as CASSKGQGAGNSPLHF.

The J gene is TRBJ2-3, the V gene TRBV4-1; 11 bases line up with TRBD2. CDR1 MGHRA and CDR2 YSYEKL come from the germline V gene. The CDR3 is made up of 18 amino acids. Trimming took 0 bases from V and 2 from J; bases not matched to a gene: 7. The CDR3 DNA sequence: TGCGCCAGCAGCCAAGAAGCGCGACTAGCGGGGATCACAGATACGCAGTATTTT. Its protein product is CASSQEARLAGITDTQYF.

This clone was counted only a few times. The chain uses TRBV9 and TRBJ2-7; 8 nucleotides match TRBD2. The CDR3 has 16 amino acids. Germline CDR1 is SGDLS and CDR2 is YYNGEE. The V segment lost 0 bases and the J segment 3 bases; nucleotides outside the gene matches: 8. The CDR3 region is CASSVGSSGTLYEQYF. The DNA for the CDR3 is TGTGCCAGCAGCGTAGGAAGTAGCGGGACCCTCTACGAGCAGTACTTC.

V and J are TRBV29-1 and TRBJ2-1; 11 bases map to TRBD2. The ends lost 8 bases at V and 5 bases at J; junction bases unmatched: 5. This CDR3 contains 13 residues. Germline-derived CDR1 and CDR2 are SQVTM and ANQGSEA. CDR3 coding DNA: TGCAGCCCCCTGGGACTAGCGGACAATGAGCAGTTCTTC. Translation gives CSPLGLADNEQFF.

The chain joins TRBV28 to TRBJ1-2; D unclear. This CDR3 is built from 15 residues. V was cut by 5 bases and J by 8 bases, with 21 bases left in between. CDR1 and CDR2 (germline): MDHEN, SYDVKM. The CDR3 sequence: CASSLAAALRRGYTF. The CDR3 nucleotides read TGTGCCAGCAGTCTCGCAGCGGCGCTTCGGAGGGGCTACACCTTC.